A single sample is the source of the 4 T cell receptor beta chains below, sequenced in a study of human CD8 memory T cell subsets. TCR beta was sequenced from UMI-tagged 5' RACE libraries. Using the 5' RACE reads, TCRdb records one entry per CDR3 protein without DNA. This repertoire includes 9,500 to 12,000 distinct CDR3 sequences. Input material: CD8+ T cells from PBMCs. The receptors were sampled from a human donor in good health.

CDR3 protein: CASSLDLGNTEAFF. The genes are TRBV5-1 and TRBJ1-1. Per germline, CDR1 SGHRS and CDR2 YFSETQ. CDR3 length equals 14 residues.

The chain links TRBV10-3 to TRBJ1-1; TCRdb's D call of TRBD1 is untestable without DNA. The germline gives CDR1 ENHRY, CDR2 SYGVKD. CDR3 length: 15 amino acids. The chain's CDR3 is CAISGPRPAGTEAFF.

The rearrangement joins TRBV5-1 to TRBJ2-1; TCRdb names TRBD1, which stays unverified in the absence of DNA. Germline V gene lookup returns CDR1 SGHRS and CDR2 YFSETQ. This CDR3 spans 15 amino acids. The CDR3 reads CASSRDRGPYNEQFF.

The CDR3 protein is CASTKAGRDQETQYF. The gene calls are TRBV21-1 and TRBJ2-5; the D call of TRBD2 rests on TCRdb alone, since no DNA is present to check it. TRBV21-1 is assigned pseudogene status. The CDR3 has 15 amino acids.